What follows describes a single T cell receptor beta chain. The sample originates from a study of blood T cell repertoires in COVID-19. Trimming stripped 2 bases from V and 5 bases from J, with 12 bases between. CDR1 is MNHEY and CDR2 is SVGAGI in the germline V gene. This CDR3 is built from 14 residues. The method was immunoSEQ multiplex PCR; TCRdb's version includes in-frame clones alone and lacks a portion of them. The table lists under 350,000 clones, approximately 86% of them singletons. The material sequenced was PBMCs or T cells enriched from blood (not recorded which). This chain links TRBV6-5 with TRBJ2-5; maybe TRBD1 (5 bases). This clonotype was obtained from a woman in her 40s with acute COVID-19. The CDR3 DNA sequence: TGTGCCAGCAGTTACGGACAATCAGGGGAGACCCAGTACTTC. It is translated as CASSYGQSGETQYF.